The present TCR beta chain was sequenced within a study of cytomegalovirus exposure and HLA in healthy donors. V was pared by 3 bases and J by 3 bases, with 11 bases between. Germline CDR1 is LNHDA and CDR2 is SQIVND (reference sequence). The CDR3 covers 14 residues. The PCR used 60 Vbeta and 13 Jbeta primers. Sequenced by immunoSEQ multiplex PCR; TCRdb stores in-frame clones only, minus some. This table has 100,000 to 150,000 clones, 87% appearing once. Material: PBMCs. The origin of this receptor is a woman in her thirties in good health and CMV-seronegative. V gene TRBV19 combines with J gene TRBJ1-1, with D possibly TRBD1 on 5 matching bases. The CDR3 bases are TGTGCCAGTAGTATTGCAGGAGGGGACACTGAAGCTTTCTTT. This gives the protein CASSIAGGDTEAFF.